This TCR beta chain is drawn from a study of Ad26.COV2.S vaccination and SARS-CoV-2 variants. Whole-study findings and limits: It was reported that spike-specific CD8+ and CD4+ T cell responses were substantially broad after vaccination. In TCR breadth and depth analyses, total T cell responses may have been underestimated.

Trimming took 6 bases from V and 3 from J, leaving 14 bases between them. The CDR3 has 13 amino acids. Germline CDR1 SQVTM, CDR2 ANQGSEA. Sequencing used immunoSEQ multiplex PCR; TCRdb keeps in-frame clones, though not all of them. The table shows roughly 700,000 clones, with roughly 90% occurring only once. This sample's treatment: 19 received Ad26.COV2.S at low or high dose, single or two shots; about 5 received placebo; per-sample allocation not given. All samples were drawn on day 63, counting from the first vaccine or placebo injection. Of note for this clone: Antigen: not known.

Sequencing used peripheral blood, obtained in a trial of Ad26.COV2.S vaccine versus placebo. This rearrangement joins TRBV29-1 to TRBJ1-1; D is possibly TRBD1 (6 bases). The receptor was isolated from a person between 18 and 59 years old who received the Ad26.COV2.S COVID-19 vaccine or a placebo. The CDR3 sequence: CSVYYREDTEAFF. Written as DNA, the CDR3 is TGCAGCGTCTATTACAGGGAGGACACTGAAGCTTTCTTT.